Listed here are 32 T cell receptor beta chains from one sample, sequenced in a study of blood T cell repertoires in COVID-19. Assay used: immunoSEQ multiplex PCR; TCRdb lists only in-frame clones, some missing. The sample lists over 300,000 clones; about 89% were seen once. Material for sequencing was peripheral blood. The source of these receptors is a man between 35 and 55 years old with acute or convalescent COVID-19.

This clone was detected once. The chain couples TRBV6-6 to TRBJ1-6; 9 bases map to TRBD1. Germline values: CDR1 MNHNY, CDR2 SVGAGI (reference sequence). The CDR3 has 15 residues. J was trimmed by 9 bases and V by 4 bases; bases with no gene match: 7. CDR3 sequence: CASSSDRGGSSPLHF. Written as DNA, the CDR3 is TGTGCCAGCAGTTCGGACAGGGGCGGTAGTTCACCCCTCCACTTT.

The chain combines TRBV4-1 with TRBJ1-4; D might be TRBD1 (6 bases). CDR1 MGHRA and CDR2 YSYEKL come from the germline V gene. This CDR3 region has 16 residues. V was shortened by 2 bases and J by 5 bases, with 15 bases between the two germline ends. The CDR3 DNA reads TGCGCCAGCAGCCAATACGGACAGAGCGAAAATGAAAAACTGTTTTTT. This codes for CASSQYGQSENEKLFF.

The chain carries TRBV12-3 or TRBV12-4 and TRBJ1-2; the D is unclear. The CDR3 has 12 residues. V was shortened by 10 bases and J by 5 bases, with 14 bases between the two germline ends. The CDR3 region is CATTKSRYGYTF. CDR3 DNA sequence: TGTGCCACCACAAAGTCCAGATATGGCTACACCTTC.

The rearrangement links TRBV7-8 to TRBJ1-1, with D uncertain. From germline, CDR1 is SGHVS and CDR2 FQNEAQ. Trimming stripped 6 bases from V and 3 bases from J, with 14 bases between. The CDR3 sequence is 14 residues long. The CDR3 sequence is CASRRLGRDTEAFF. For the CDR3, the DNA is TGTGCCAGCAGACGCTTAGGGAGGGACACTGAAGCTTTCTTT.

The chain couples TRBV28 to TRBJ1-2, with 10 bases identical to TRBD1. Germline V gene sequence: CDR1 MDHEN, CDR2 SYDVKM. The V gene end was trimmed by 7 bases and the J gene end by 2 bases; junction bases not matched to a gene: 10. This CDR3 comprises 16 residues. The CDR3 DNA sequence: TGTGCCAGCACCCCGCCGGGGGACAGGGGAAACTATGGCTACACCTTC. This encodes CASTPPGDRGNYGYTF.

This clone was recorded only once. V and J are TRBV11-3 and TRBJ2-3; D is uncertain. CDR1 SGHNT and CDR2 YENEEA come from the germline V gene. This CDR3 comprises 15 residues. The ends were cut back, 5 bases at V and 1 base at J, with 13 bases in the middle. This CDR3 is CASSPGLSRTDTQYF. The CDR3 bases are TGTGCCAGCAGCCCCGGTCTGTCCCGCACAGATACGCAGTATTTT.

CDR3 sequence: CASSHRRVDRWGYTF. Here the CDR3 DNA reads TGTGCCAGCAGCCACAGACGGGTAGACAGGTGGGGCTACACCTTC. The chain recombines TRBV3-1 (or the pseudogene TRBV3-2) with TRBJ1-2, with a tentative D call TRBD1 (6 bases). The CDR3 contains 15 residues. In germline, CDR1 is LGHDT, CDR2 YNNKEL (reference sequence). Deletions cut 3 bases from V and 8 bases from J, with 19 bases between.

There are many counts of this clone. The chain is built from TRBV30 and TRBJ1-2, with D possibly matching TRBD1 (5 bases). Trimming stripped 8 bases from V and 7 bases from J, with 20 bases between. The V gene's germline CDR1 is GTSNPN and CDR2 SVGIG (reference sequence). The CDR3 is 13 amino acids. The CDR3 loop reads CARQIQGVVGYTF. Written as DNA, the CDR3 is TGTGCCCGACAAATTCAGGGTGTGGTTGGCTACACCTTC.

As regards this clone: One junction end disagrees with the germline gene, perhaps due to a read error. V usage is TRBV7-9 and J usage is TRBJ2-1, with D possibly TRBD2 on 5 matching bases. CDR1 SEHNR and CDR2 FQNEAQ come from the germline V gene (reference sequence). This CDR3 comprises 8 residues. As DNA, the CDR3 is TGTGCCAGCAGCCCCGGGGTCTTC. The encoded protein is CASSPGVF.

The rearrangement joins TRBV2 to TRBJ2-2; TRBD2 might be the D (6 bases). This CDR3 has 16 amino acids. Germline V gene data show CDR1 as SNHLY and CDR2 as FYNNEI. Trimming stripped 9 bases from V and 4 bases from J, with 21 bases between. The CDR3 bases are TGTGCCAGACCACCCGGTACGGCCGGGGGCACCGGGGAGCTGTTTTTT. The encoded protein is CARPPGTAGGTGELFF.

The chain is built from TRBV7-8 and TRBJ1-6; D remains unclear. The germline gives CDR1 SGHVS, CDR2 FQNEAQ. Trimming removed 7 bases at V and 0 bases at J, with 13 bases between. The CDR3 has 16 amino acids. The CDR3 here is CASTSTTSSYNSPLHF. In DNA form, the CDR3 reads TGTGCCAGCACCTCCACCACCAGCTCCTATAATTCACCCCTCCACTTT.

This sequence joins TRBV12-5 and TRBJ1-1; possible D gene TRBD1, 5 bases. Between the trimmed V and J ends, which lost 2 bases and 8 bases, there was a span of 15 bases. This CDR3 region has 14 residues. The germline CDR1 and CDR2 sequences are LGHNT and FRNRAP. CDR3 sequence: CASGLNHDGAEAFF. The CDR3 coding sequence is TGTGCTAGTGGTTTGAACCACGATGGGGCGGAAGCTTTCTTT.

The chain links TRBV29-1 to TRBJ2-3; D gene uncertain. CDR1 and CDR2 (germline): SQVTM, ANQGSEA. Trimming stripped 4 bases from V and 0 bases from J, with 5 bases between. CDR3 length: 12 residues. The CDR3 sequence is CSVGTSTDTQYF. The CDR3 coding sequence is TGCAGCGTTGGAACTAGCACAGATACGCAGTATTTT.

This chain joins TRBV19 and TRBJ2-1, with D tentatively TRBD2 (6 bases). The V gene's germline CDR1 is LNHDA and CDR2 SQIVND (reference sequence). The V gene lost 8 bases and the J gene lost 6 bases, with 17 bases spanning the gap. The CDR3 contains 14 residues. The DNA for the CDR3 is TGTGCCAGTTCAGGGACTCCACTCATCAATGAGCAGTTCTTC. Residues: CASSGTPLINEQFF.

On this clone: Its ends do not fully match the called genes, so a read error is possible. DNA of the CDR3: TGTGCTAGCAGCTCGGGACTAGCGGAGACCCAGTACTTC. Amino acids: CASSSGLAETQYF. The V gene is TRBV7-7, the J gene TRBJ2-5; 10 nucleotides align to TRBD2. CDR3 length: 13 amino acids. From germline, CDR1 is SSHAT and CDR2 FNYEAQ (reference sequence).

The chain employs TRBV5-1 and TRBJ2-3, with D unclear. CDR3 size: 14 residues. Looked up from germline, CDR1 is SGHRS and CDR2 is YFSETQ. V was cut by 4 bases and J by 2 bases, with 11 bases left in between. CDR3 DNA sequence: TGCGCCAGCAGCGTCGAATCTAACACAGATACGCAGTATTTT. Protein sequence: CASSVESNTDTQYF.

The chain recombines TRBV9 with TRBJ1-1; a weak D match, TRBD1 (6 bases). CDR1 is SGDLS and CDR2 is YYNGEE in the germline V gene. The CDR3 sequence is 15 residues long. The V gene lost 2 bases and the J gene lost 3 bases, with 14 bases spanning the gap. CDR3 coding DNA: TGTGCCAGCAGCGTGGGGGCAGGGGAATACACTGAAGCTTTCTTT. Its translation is CASSVGAGEYTEAFF.

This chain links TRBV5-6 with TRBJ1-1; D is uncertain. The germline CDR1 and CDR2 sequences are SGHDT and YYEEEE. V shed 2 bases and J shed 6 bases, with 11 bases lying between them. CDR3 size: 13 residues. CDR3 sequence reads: CASSLYGRAEAFF. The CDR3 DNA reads TGTGCCAGCAGCTTATACGGGAGGGCTGAAGCTTTCTTT.

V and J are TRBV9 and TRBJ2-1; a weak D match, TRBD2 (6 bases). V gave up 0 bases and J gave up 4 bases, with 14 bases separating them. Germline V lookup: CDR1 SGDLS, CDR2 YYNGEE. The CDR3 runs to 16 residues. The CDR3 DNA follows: TGTGCCAGCAGCGTAGCGGGGACTGCACATTACAATGAGCAGTTCTTC. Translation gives CASSVAGTAHYNEQFF.

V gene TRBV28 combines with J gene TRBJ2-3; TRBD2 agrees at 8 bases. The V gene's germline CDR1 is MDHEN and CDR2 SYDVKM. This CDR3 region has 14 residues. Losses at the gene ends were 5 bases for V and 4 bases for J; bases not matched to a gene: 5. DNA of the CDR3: TGTGCCAGCAGTCCGCTGGGACTAGCAGATACGCAGTATTTT. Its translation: CASSPLGLADTQYF.

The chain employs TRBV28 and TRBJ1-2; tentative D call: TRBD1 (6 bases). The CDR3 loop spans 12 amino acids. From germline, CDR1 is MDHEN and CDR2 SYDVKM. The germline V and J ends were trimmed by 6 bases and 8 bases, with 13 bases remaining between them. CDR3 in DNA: TGTGCCAGCAGATTAAACAGGGAGGGCTACACCTTC. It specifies CASRLNREGYTF.

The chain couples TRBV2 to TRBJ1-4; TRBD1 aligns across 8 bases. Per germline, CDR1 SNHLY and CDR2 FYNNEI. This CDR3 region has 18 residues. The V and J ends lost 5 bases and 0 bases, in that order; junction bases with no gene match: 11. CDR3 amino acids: CASSRTGQDFSTNEKLFF. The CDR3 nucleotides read TGTGCCAGCAGTCGGACGGGACAGGATTTTTCAACTAATGAAAAACTGTTTTTT.

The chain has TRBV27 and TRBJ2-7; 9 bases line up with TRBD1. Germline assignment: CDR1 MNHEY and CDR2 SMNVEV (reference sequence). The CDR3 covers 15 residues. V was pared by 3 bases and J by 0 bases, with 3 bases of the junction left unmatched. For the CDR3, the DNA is TGTGCCAGCAGTTTCCGGACAGGGGCCTCCTACGAGCAGTACTTC. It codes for CASSFRTGASYEQYF.

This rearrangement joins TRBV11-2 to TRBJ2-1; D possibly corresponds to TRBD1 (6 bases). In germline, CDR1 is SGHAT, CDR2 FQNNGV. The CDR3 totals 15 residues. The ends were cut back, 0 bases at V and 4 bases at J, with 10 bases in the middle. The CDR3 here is CASSLDLGQYNEQFF. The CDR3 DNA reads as TGTGCCAGCAGCTTAGATCTCGGACAGTACAATGAGCAGTTCTTC.

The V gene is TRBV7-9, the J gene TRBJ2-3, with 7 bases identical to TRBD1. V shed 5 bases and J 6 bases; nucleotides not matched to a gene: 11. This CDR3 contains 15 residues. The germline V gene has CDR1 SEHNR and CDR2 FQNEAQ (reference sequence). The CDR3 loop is CASSPRQTGLDTQYF. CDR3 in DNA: TGTGCCAGCAGCCCACGTCAGACAGGGTTGGATACGCAGTATTTT.

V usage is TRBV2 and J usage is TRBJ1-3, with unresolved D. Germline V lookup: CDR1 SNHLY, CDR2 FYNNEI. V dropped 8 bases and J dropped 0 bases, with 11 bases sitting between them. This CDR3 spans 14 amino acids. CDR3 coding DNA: TGTGCCAGCGGTCGGGGATACTCTGGAAACACCATATATTTT. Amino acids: CASGRGYSGNTIYF.

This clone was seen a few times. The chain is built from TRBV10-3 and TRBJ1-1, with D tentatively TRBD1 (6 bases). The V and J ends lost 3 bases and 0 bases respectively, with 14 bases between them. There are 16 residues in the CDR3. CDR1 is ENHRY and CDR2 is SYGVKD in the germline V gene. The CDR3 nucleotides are TGTGCCATCAGTGATTCGGCAGGGGACGTGAACACTGAAGCTTTCTTT. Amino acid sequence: CAISDSAGDVNTEAFF.

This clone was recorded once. CDR3 DNA: TGTGCCAGCAGTTTGAGGTCCGGAGACAATTCACCCCTCCACTTT. Translating it yields CASSLRSGDNSPLHF. The V and J genes are TRBV28 and TRBJ1-6; no clear D gene. The ends were cut back, 3 bases at V and 7 bases at J, with 13 bases in the middle. CDR3 length: 15 residues. Germline CDR1 and CDR2: MDHEN and SYDVKM.

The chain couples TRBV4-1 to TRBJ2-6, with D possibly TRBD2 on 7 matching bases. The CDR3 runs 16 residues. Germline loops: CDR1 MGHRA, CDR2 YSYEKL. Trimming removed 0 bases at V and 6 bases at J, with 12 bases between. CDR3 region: CASSQDRAGAANVLTF. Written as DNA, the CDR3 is TGCGCCAGCAGCCAAGATCGTGCGGGGGCGGCCAACGTCCTGACTTTC.

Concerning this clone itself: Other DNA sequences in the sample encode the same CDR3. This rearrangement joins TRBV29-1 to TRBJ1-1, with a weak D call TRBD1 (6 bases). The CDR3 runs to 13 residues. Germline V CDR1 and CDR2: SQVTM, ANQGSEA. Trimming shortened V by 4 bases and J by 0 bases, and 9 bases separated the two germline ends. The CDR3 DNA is TGCAGCGTTGGGACAGCAATGAACACTGAAGCTTTCTTT. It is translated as CSVGTAMNTEAFF. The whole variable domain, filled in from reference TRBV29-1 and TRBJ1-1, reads SAVISQKPSRDICQRGTSLTIQCQVDSQVTMMFWYRQQPGQSLTLIATANQGSEATYESGFVIDKFPISRPNLTFSTLTVSNMSPEDSSIYLCSVGTAMNTEAFFGQGTRLTVV.

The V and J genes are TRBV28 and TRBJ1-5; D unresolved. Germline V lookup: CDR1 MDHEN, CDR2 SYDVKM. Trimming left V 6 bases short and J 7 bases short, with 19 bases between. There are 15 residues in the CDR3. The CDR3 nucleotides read TGTGCCAGCAGCACAGTTCCGGGGTCCCGGCAGCCCCAGCATTTT. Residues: CASSTVPGSRQPQHF.

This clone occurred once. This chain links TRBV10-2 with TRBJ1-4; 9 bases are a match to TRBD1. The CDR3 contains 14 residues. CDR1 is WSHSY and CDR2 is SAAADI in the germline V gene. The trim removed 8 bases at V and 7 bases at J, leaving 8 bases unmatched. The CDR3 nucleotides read TGCGCCAGCGGAGACAGGGGGGAAACTGAAAAACTGTTTTTT. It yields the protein CASGDRGETEKLFF.